The 16 T cell receptor beta chains below all came from one sample that was sequenced in a study of T cells expressing NK-cell markers. Reanalyzing the 5' RACE reads, TCRdb keeps one entry per CDR3 protein, without DNA. Reported are 200,000 to 300,000 distinct CDR3 sequences; the ten largest clones contain 4% to 5%. The sequencing sample was made of blood T cells: a sorted CD56 or NKG2C T cell subset, CD4+ or CD8+ T cells, or bulk PBMC T cells (not recorded which). The receptors derive from a woman between 18 and 75 years old in good health.

This sequence joins TRBV4-3 and TRBJ2-1; the TRBD1 assignment by TCRdb is unverifiable without DNA. Germline V gene data show CDR1 as LGHNA and CDR2 as YSLEER. This CDR3 region has 17 residues. This CDR3 is CASSQLYGQGGYNEQFF.

The J gene is TRBJ1-1, the V gene TRBV7-9. This CDR3 has 17 residues. Germline assignment: CDR1 SEHNR and CDR2 FQNEAQ (reference sequence). The CDR3 reads CASSLLGGERSNTEAFF. Using reference TRBV7-9 and TRBJ1-1 for the parts outside the CDR3, the full variable domain is DTGVSQNPRHKITKRGQNVTFRCDPISEHNRLYWYRQTLGQGPEFLTYFQNEAQLEKSRLLSDRFSAERPKGSFSTLEIQRTEQGDSAMYLCASSLLGGERSNTEAFFGQGTRLTVV.

The rearrangement joins TRBV3-1 to TRBJ2-2. The CDR3 is 12 residues long. Germline CDR1 reads LGHDT; CDR2 reads YNNKEL (reference sequence). The CDR3 sequence is CATQSRTGELFF.

The chain uses TRBV15 and TRBJ2-3; TCRdb's assignment of TRBD2 cannot be checked, as there is no DNA. The CDR3 is made up of 15 amino acids. Per the germline V gene, CDR1 is LNHNV and CDR2 is YYDKDF (reference sequence). CDR3 residues: CATSGRGVSTDTQYF.

The chain combines TRBV7-2 with TRBJ2-2; TCRdb's D call of TRBD2 is untestable without DNA. Per the germline V gene, CDR1 is SGHTA and CDR2 is FQGNSA. The CDR3 totals 18 residues. CDR3 sequence: CASSLARLAFENTGELFF.

The chain carries TRBV7-8 and TRBJ2-1; with no DNA, the TCRdb D assignment of TRBD2 cannot be verified. This CDR3 has 16 amino acids. Germline V gene sequence: CDR1 SGHVS, CDR2 FQNEAQ. CDR3 sequence reads: CASSLGTSLIYNEQFF.

The chain is built from TRBV6-1 and TRBJ2-3. CDR1 and CDR2 from the germline V gene are MNHNS and SASEGT. The CDR3 has 15 amino acids. The CDR3 loop reads CASSPDLTGTDTQYF.

This chain uses TRBV20-1 with TRBJ2-2; there is no DNA to check the TCRdb D call of TRBD1. CDR1 and CDR2 from the germline V gene are DFQATT and SNEGSKA (reference sequence). There are 14 residues in the CDR3. The CDR3 is CSARDRTGRGELFF.

This sequence joins TRBV18 and TRBJ1-1; absent DNA, TCRdb's TRBD1 call cannot be checked. CDR1 is KGHSH and CDR2 is LQKENI in the germline V gene. This CDR3 contains 15 residues. The CDR3 sequence: CASSPSGQRSTEAFF.

V and J are TRBV11-1 and TRBJ2-3. The CDR3 runs to 19 residues. Germline V gives CDR1 SGHAT, CDR2 FQDESV (reference sequence). This chain's CDR3 is CASSLIGIDRLQSTDTQYF.

V gene TRBV5-6 combines with J gene TRBJ1-1; TCRdb proposes TRBD1, but this gene call is untestable without DNA. Germline V lookup: CDR1 SGHDT, CDR2 YYEEEE. The CDR3 covers 18 residues. The chain's CDR3 is CASSYPRVMGQGNTEAFF.

This rearrangement joins TRBV4-3 to TRBJ1-5. CDR1 is LGHNA, CDR2 YSLEER, per germline. The CDR3 has 15 amino acids. CDR3 loop: CASSQFLGSNQPQHF.

V usage is TRBV12-3 or TRBV12-4 and J usage is TRBJ2-1. The CDR3 runs 17 residues. The CDR3 reads CASSFGLGRNSYNEQFF.

The chain has TRBV12-3 or TRBV12-4 and TRBJ2-5. CDR3 length equals 11 residues. The CDR3 here is CASSLVETQYF.

The chain carries TRBV15 and TRBJ2-5; TCRdb designates TRBD1, a call that cannot be tested without DNA. Germline lookup yields CDR1 LNHNV and CDR2 YYDKDF (reference sequence). The length of the CDR3 is 14 residues. CDR3 loop: CATSRAGPGETQYF.

The chain uses TRBV18 and TRBJ2-7. Germline V CDR1 and CDR2: KGHSH, LQKENI. The CDR3 spans 14 residues. This chain's CDR3 is CASSLGVVSYEQYF. Combining the CDR3 with reference TRBV18 and TRBJ2-7 gives the whole variable domain NAGVMQNPRHLVRRRGQEARLRCSPMKGHSHVYWYRQLPEEGLKFMVYLQKENIIDESGMPKERFSAEFPKEGPSILRIQQVVRGDSAAYFCASSLGVVSYEQYFGPGTRLTVT.